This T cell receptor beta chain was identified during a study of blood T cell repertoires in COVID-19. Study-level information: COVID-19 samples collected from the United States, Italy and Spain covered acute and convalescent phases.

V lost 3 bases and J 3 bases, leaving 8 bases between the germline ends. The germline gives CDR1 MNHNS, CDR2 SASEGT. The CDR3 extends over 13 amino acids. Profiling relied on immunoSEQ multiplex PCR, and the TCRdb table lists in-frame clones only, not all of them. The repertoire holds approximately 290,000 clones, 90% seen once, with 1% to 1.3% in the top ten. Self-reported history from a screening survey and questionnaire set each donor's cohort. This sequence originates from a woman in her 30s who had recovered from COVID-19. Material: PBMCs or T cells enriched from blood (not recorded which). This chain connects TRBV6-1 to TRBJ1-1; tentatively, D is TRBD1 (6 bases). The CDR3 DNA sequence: TGTGCCAGCAGTGATCAGGGGCACACTGAAGCTTTCTTT. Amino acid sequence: CASSDQGHTEAFF.